The 22 T cell receptor beta chains reported below all come from one sample, sequenced in a study of blood T cells in healthy people across ages. Then a second PCR, running roughly 7 to 11 cycles, was carried out with a sample-barcoded 5' primer and a J-beta primer mix. Using its own MiXCR run on the 5' RACE reads, TCRdb lists one record per CDR3 protein. This repertoire shows about 780,000 distinct CDR3 sequences, roughly 25% found once; its top ten account for 3%. This same sample was also taken into another study, of T cells of mothers and their children.

The source material was blood. These receptors all come from a boy aged 5-17 years in good health.

The rearrangement links TRBV5-1 to TRBJ1-2, with a possible D match to TRBD1 (5 bases). The CDR3 consists of 13 residues. Trimming took off 0 bases at V and 8 bases at J, with 11 bases between the two ends. CDR1 is SGHRS and CDR2 is YFSETQ in the germline V gene. Written as DNA, the CDR3 is TGCGCCAGCAGCTTGGTGGGGGGGAAAGGCTACACCTTC. Protein product: CASSLVGGKGYTF.

In this sample, this clonotype turned up many times. This rearrangement joins TRBV5-1 to TRBJ2-7, with D perhaps being TRBD1 or TRBD2 (5 bases each). Between the trimmed V and J ends, which lost 0 bases and 0 bases, there was a span of 10 bases. CDR1 SGHRS and CDR2 YFSETQ come from the germline V gene. CDR3 length equals 15 residues. CDR3 sequence: CASSLAPGSSYEQYF. The DNA of the CDR3 is TGCGCCAGCAGCTTGGCGCCAGGGAGCTCCTACGAGCAGTACTTC.

This chain joins TRBV12-5 and TRBJ2-1, with 11 nucleotides matching TRBD2. Losses at the gene ends were 0 bases for V and 0 bases for J; bases not matched to a gene: 13. The CDR3 extends over 21 amino acids. Germline V gene lookup returns CDR1 LGHNT and CDR2 FRNRAP. The CDR3 DNA sequence: TGTGCTAGTGGTTTGGTCGGCGGGCTAGCGGGGGGATCGAACTCCTACAATGAGCAGTTCTTC. Its translation: CASGLVGGLAGGSNSYNEQFF.

The V gene is TRBV4-1, the J gene TRBJ2-1; possibly TRBD2 for D (5 bases). Trimming pared 5 bases from V and 9 bases from J, leaving 11 bases between. CDR3 length: 12 residues. Germline V gene sequence: CDR1 MGHRA, CDR2 YSYEKL. The CDR3 DNA reads TGCGCCAGCAGCGCACTAGGCGTTGAGCAGTTCTTC. Translated: CASSALGVEQFF.

This clonotype was recorded many times. This chain uses TRBV5-1 with TRBJ1-1, with a possible D match to TRBD1 (5 bases). The CDR3 spans 14 residues. Germline lookup yields CDR1 SGHRS and CDR2 YFSETQ. V was cut by 2 bases and J by 1 base, with 9 bases left in between. CDR3 region: CASSLGAGNTEAFF. In DNA, the CDR3 is TGCGCCAGCAGCTTAGGGGCAGGGAACACTGAAGCTTTCTTT.

The J gene is TRBJ2-1, the V gene TRBV27; 14 bases fit TRBD2. V lost 5 bases and J lost 0; bases outside the gene matches: 3. This CDR3 is built from 17 residues. Germline V gene sequence: CDR1 MNHEY, CDR2 SMNVEV (reference sequence). CDR3 sequence reads: CASSATSGRDSYNEQFF. The CDR3 DNA is TGTGCCAGCAGTGCGACTAGCGGGAGGGACTCCTACAATGAGCAGTTCTTC.

This clonotype was picked up a small number of times. The V and J genes are TRBV10-3 and TRBJ1-1; no reliable D call. Germline V gene lookup returns CDR1 ENHRY and CDR2 SYGVKD. CDR3 size: 13 residues. Deletions cut 8 bases from V and 5 bases from J, with 15 bases between. The CDR3: CAIGNPMRTEAFF. In DNA form, the CDR3 reads TGTGCCATCGGTAACCCGATGAGGACTGAAGCTTTCTTT.

The sample holds a few counts of this clonotype. V usage is TRBV7-9 and J usage is TRBJ2-3; D remains ambiguous. V lost 3 bases and J 9 bases, leaving 7 bases between the germline ends. The CDR3 length is 11 residues. CDR1 and CDR2 from the germline V gene are SEHNR and FQNEAQ (reference sequence). CDR3: CASSFQSTQYF. The CDR3 nucleotides read TGTGCCAGCAGCTTCCAAAGCACGCAGTATTTT.

The gene calls are TRBV14 and TRBJ2-7; D perhaps matches TRBD2 (5 bases). This CDR3 has 13 amino acids. Trimming removed 3 bases from V and 6 bases from J, with 12 bases in between. Looked up from germline, CDR1 is SGHDN and CDR2 is FVKESK. The CDR3 reads CASSQEVPSEQYF. The CDR3 nucleotides are TGTGCCAGCAGCCAGGAGGTCCCCTCCGAGCAGTACTTC.

In this sample, this clonotype turned up a few times. At one end the junction does not follow the germline gene, possibly because of a read error. This rearrangement joins TRBV7-9 to TRBJ2-6; D possibly corresponds to TRBD1 (5 bases). CDR3 length: 15 residues. Germline-derived CDR1 and CDR2 are SEHNR and FQNEAQ (reference sequence). In nucleotides, the CDR3 is TGTGCCAGCAGCTTAGGTCGCTCTGGGGCCAACGTCCCGACTTTC. Encoded protein: CASSLGRSGANVPTF.

This clonotype occurred once. The chain recombines TRBV10-3 with TRBJ2-1; the D gene is possibly TRBD1 (6 bases). Looked up from germline, CDR1 is ENHRY and CDR2 is SYGVKD. The CDR3 has 15 residues. The V and J ends lost 3 bases and 4 bases respectively, with 13 bases between them. This chain's CDR3 is CAISERTEIYNEQFF. The CDR3 coding sequence is TGTGCCATCAGTGAACGGACAGAGATATACAATGAGCAGTTCTTC.

The table lists this clonotype with a few counts. The rearrangement uses TRBV2 and TRBJ2-1, with D possibly matching TRBD1 (6 bases). The CDR3 totals 14 residues. Germline V gene data show CDR1 as SNHLY and CDR2 as FYNNEI. V lost 8 bases, J lost 6 bases, and 17 bases lay in between. The CDR3 bases are TGTGCCAGCTCCACTGGGGGCCCGGGCAATGAGCAGTTCTTC. Translated: CASSTGGPGNEQFF.

This clonotype was seen a few times. The chain uses TRBV6-5 and TRBJ1-3; no definite D call. V was pared by 5 bases and J by 2 bases, with 10 bases between. Germline V gene data show CDR1 as MNHEY and CDR2 as SVGAGI. CDR3 size: 14 residues. The CDR3 is CASSTGAAGNTIYF. For the CDR3, the DNA is TGTGCCAGCAGTACGGGCGCAGCTGGAAACACCATATATTTT.

The J gene is TRBJ2-7, the V gene TRBV4-1, with 13 nucleotides matching TRBD2. The CDR3 is made up of 17 amino acids. The germline V gene has CDR1 MGHRA and CDR2 YSYEKL. V trimming: 0 bases; J trimming: 5 bases; junction bases outside the gene matches: 7. CDR3 in DNA: TGCGCCAGCAGCCAAGAAAGGGGGACTAGCGGGGCCCACGAGCAGTACTTC. It codes for CASSQERGTSGAHEQYF.

Ten or more counts support this clonotype. The germline gene is not matched at one end of the junction; a read error may be the cause. V usage is TRBV5-1 and J usage is TRBJ2-3; a weak D match, TRBD1 (6 bases). Judging by the DNA end, TRBJ2-5 fits better; the J call may be wrong. CDR3 length: 12 residues. Germline CDR1 reads SGHRS; CDR2 reads YFSETQ. CDR3 DNA sequence: TGTGCCAGCAGTTTAAAGGGGGATACCCAGTACTTC. As protein: CASSLKGDTQYF.

This rearrangement joins TRBV24-1 to TRBJ1-2; D remains unclear. This CDR3 is 13 amino acids long. From germline, CDR1 is KGHDR and CDR2 SFDVKD. V was trimmed by 5 bases and J by 8 bases, leaving 14 bases between them. CDR3 in DNA: TGTGCCACCAGTGCTTCCGGGATAGGAGGCTACACCTTC. Residues: CATSASGIGGYTF.

The table lists this clonotype with a few counts. This chain joins TRBV6-2 or TRBV6-3 and TRBJ1-2, with 7 bases fitting TRBD1. This CDR3 region has 12 residues. From germline, CDR1 is MNHEY and CDR2 SVGEGT. V lost 8 bases, J lost 8 bases, and 8 bases stayed unmatched. CDR3 in DNA: TGTGCCAGCGCTGGAAGGGGGCAAGGCTACACCTTC. This sequence encodes CASAGRGQGYTF.

This rearrangement joins TRBV20-1 to TRBJ1-6; tentative D call: TRBD1 (5 bases). Germline V lookup: CDR1 DFQATT, CDR2 SNEGSKA (reference sequence). The germline V and J ends were trimmed by 0 bases and 2 bases, with 11 bases remaining between them. The CDR3 runs 16 residues. The CDR3 DNA reads as TGCAGTGCTAGAGATCGGGAGGGGACCTATAATTCACCCCTCCACTTT. It specifies CSARDREGTYNSPLHF.

This clonotype was seen more than once but under ten times. This chain joins TRBV20-1 and TRBJ2-1; 14 nucleotides line up with TRBD2. In germline, CDR1 is DFQATT, CDR2 SNEGSKA (reference sequence). Losses at the gene ends were 3 bases for V and 7 bases for J; bases not matched to a gene: 5. This CDR3 comprises 15 residues. CDR3 sequence reads: CSARTTSGRANEQFF. In DNA, the CDR3 is TGCAGTGCTAGGACGACTAGCGGGAGGGCAAATGAGCAGTTCTTC.

In this sample, this clonotype turned up a few times. J is TRBJ2-4 and V is TRBV20-1; 7 bases line up with TRBD2. The germline V gene has CDR1 DFQATT and CDR2 SNEGSKA (reference sequence). This CDR3 has 16 residues. V dropped 0 bases and J dropped 2; count of bases not matched to a gene: 7. The CDR3 sequence is CSAREGGVVTKNIQYF. In nucleotides, the CDR3 is TGCAGTGCTAGAGAGGGAGGGGTGGTAACCAAAAACATTCAGTACTTC.

The chain couples TRBV9 to TRBJ2-3; 12 nucleotides align to TRBD2. Germline V CDR1 and CDR2: SGDLS, YYNGEE. The length of the CDR3 is 16 residues. J gave up 3 bases and V 0 bases, and 2 bases lay outside the gene matches. The CDR3 coding sequence is TGTGCCAGCAGCGTAGGGACTAGCGGGGCAACAGATACGCAGTATTTT. Amino acid sequence: CASSVGTSGATDTQYF.

The chain combines TRBV27 with TRBJ2-3; 13 nucleotides line up with TRBD2. V shed 10 bases, J shed 2 bases, and the junction held 6 bases outside the gene matches. Germline CDR1 reads MNHEY; CDR2 reads SMNVEV (reference sequence). The CDR3 runs to 15 residues. CDR3 coding DNA: TGTGCCACCAAAACTAGCGGGAGGGACACAGATACGCAGTATTTT. Translated: CATKTSGRDTDTQYF.